What follows describes a single TCR beta chain. These data come from a study of early T cells in non-severe SARS-CoV-2 infection. Study as a whole: Sequencing was performed on bulk RNA from unsorted whole blood, leaving chains unpaired.

This CDR3 has 16 residues. Trimming took 1 base from V and 3 from J; bases not matched to a gene: 6. Germline V gene lookup returns CDR1 SNHLY and CDR2 FYNNEI. TCRdb reanalysed the 5' RACE reads using MiXCR and keeps one entry per CDR3 protein. The sample lists nearly 45,000 distinct CDR3 sequences, 9.5% to 13% seen once, with roughly a fifth in the top ten. The sequence derives from an adult who was a healthcare worker with PCR-confirmed SARS-CoV-2 infection or an uninfected control (not recorded which). The chain is built from TRBV2 and TRBJ2-7, with 10 bases fitting TRBD2. The sample taken for sequencing was whole blood. The CDR3 DNA reads TGTGCCAGCAGTGAAGGGAAGGGACTAGCGAGCTACGAGCAGTACTTC. Amino acid sequence: CASSEGKGLASYEQYF. Complete variable domain (other parts from reference TRBV2 and TRBJ2-7): EPEVTQTPSHQVTQMGQEVILRCVPISNHLYFYWYRQILGQKVEFLVSFYNNEISEKSEIFDDQFSVERPDGSNFTLKIRSTKLEDSAMYFCASSEGKGLASYEQYFGPGTRLTVT.